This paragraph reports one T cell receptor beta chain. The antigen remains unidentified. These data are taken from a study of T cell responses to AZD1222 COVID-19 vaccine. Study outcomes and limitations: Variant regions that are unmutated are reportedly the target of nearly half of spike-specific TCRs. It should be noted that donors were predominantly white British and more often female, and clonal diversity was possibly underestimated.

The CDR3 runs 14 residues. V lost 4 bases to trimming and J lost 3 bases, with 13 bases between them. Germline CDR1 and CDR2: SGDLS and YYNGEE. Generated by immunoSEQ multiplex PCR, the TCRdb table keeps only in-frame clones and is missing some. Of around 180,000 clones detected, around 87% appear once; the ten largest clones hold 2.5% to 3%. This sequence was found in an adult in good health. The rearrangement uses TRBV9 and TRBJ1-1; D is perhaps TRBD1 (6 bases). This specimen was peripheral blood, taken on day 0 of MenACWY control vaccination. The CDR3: CASSPTGSDTEAFF. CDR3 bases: TGTGCCAGCAGCCCCACAGGGTCGGACACTGAAGCTTTCTTT.